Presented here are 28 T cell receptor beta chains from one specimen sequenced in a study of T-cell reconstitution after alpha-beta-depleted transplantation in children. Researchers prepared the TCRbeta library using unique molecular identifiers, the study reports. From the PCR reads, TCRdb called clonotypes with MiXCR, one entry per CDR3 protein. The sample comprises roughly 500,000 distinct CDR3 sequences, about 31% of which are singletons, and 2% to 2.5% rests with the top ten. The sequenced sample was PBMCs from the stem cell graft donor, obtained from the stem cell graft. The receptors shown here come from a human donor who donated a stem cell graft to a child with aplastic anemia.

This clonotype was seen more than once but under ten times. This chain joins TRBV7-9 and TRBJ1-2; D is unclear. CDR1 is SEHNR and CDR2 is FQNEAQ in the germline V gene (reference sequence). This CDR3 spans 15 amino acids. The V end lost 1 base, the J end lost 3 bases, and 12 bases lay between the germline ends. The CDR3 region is CASSLGEGLHYGYTF. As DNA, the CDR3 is TGTGCCAGCAGCTTAGGAGAAGGATTGCACTATGGCTACACCTTC.

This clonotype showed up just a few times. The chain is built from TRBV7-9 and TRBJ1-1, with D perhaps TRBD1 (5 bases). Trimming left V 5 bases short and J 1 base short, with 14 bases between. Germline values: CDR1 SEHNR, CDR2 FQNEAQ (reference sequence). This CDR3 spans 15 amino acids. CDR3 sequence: CASSEGYGGNTEAFF. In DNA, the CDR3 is TGTGCCAGCAGCGAAGGGTATGGGGGGAACACTGAAGCTTTCTTT.

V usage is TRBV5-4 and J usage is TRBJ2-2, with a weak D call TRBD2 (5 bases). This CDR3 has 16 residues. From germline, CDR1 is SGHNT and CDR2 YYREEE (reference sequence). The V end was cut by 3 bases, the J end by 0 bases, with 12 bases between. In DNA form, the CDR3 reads TGTGCCAGCAGCTACAAGCGGAGCGCGAACACCGGGGAGCTGTTTTTT. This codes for CASSYKRSANTGELFF.

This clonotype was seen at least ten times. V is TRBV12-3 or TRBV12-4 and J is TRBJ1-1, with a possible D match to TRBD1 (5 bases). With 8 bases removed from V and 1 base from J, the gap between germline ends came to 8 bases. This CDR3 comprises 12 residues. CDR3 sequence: CASGGGNTEAFF. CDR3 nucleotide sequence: TGTGCCAGCGGCGGGGGGAACACTGAAGCTTTCTTT.

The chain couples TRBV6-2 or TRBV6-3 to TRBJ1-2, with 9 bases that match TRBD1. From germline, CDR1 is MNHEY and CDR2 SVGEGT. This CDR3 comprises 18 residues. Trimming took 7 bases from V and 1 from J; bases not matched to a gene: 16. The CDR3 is CASTPMRTGVFGNYGYTF. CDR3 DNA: TGTGCCAGCACTCCTATGAGGACAGGGGTTTTTGGTAACTATGGCTACACCTTC.

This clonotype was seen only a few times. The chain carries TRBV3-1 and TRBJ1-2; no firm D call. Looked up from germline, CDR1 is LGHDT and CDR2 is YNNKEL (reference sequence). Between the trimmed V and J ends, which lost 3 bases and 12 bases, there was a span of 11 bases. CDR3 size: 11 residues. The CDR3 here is CASSHNKYHTF. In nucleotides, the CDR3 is TGTGCCAGCAGCCACAATAAGTATCACACCTTC. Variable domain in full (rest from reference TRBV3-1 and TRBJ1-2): DTAVSQTPKYLVTQMGNDKSIKCEQNLGHDTMYWYKQDSKKFLKIMFSYNNKELIINETVPNRFSPKSPDKAHLNLHINSLELGDSAVYFCASSHNKYHTFGSGTRLTVV.

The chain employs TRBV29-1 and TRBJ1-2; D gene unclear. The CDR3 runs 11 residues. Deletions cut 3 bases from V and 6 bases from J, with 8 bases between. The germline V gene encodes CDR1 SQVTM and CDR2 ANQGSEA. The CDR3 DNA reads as TGCAGCGTTGATGGACTAGATGGCTACACCTTC. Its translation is CSVDGLDGYTF.

CDR3 loop: CASSPLAPADTQYF. CDR3 DNA: TGTGCCAGCTCACCACTGGCCCCCGCAGATACGCAGTATTTT. The rearrangement joins TRBV18 to TRBJ2-3; D gene uncertain. V was shortened by 1 base and J by 4 bases, with 9 bases between the two germline ends. This CDR3 spans 14 amino acids. Looked up from germline, CDR1 is KGHSH and CDR2 is LQKENI. Using reference TRBV18 and TRBJ2-3 for the parts outside the CDR3, the full variable domain is NAGVMQNPRHLVRRRGQEARLRCSPMKGHSHVYWYRQLPEEGLKFMVYLQKENIIDESGMPKERFSAEFPKEGPSILRIQQVVRGDSAAYFCASSPLAPADTQYFGPGTRLTVL.

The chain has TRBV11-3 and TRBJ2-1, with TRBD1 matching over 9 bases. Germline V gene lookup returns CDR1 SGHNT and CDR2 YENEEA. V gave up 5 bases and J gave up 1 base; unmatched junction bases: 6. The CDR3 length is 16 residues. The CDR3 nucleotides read TGTGCCAGCAGCCCCGGACAGGGGCGATCCTACAATGAGCAGTTCTTC. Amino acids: CASSPGQGRSYNEQFF.

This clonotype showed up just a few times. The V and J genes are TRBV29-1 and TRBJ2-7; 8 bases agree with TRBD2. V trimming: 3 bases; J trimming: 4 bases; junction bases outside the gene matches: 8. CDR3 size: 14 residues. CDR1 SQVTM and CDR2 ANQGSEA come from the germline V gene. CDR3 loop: CSVDGPSGPYEQYF. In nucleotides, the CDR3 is TGCAGCGTTGATGGGCCTAGCGGGCCGTACGAGCAGTACTTC.

The CDR3: CASSLGKLYEQYV. The CDR3 nucleotides are TGTGCCAGCAGCCTTGGAAAGTTATACGAGCAGTACGTC. J is TRBJ2-7 and V is TRBV11-2; no definite D call. CDR1 and CDR2 (germline): SGHAT, FQNNGV. V lost 5 bases and J 4 bases, leaving 12 bases between the germline ends. This CDR3 has 13 amino acids.

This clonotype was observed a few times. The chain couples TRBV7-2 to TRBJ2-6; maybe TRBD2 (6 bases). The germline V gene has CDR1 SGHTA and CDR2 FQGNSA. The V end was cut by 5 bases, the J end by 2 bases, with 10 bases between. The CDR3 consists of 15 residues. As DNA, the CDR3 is TGTGCCAGCAGCAATGGGGGGACTGGGGCCAACGTCCTGACTTTC. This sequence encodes CASSNGGTGANVLTF.

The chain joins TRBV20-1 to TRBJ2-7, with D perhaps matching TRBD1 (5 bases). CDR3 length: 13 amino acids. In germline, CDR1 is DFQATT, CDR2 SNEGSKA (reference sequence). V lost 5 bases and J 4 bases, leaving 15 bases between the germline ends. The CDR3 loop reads CSARLGRKYEQYF. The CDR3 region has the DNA TGCAGTGCTCGACTGGGGCGCAAGTACGAGCAGTACTTC.

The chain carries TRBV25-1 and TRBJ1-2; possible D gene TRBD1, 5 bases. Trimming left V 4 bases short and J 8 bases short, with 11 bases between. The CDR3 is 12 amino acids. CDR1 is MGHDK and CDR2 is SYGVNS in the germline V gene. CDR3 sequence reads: CASSALGTGYTF. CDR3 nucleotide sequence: TGTGCCAGCAGTGCTCTAGGGACCGGCTACACCTTC.

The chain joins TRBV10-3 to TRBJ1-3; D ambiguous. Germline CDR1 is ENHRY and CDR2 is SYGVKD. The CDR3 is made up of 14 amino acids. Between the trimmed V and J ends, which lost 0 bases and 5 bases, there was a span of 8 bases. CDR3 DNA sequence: TGTGCCATCAGTGAGTCAACAGCGCGAAACACCATATATTTT. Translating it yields CAISESTARNTIYF.

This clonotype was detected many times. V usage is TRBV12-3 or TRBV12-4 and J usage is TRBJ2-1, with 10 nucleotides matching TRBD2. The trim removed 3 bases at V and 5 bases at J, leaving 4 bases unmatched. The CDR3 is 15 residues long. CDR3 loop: CASSLVTSGNNEQFF. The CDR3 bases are TGTGCCAGCAGTTTGGTAACTAGCGGGAACAATGAGCAGTTCTTC.

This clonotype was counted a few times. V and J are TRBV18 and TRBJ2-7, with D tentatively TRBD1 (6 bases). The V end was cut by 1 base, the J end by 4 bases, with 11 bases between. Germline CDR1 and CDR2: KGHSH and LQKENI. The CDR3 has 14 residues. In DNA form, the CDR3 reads TGTGCCAGCTCACCACTCCGGGACAATTACGAGCAGTACGTC. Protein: CASSPLRDNYEQYV.

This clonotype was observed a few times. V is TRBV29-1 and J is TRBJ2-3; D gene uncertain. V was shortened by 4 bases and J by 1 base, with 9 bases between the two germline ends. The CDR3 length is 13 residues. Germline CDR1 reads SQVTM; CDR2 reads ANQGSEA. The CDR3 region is CSVVRHGTDTQYF. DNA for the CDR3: TGCAGCGTTGTTCGGCACGGCACAGATACGCAGTATTTT.

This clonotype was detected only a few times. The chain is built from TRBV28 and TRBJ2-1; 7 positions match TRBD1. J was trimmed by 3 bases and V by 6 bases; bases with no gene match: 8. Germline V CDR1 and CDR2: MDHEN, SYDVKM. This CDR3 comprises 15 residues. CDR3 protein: CASREGQFNYNEQFF. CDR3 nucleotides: TGTGCCAGCAGAGAGGGACAGTTTAACTACAATGAGCAGTTCTTC.

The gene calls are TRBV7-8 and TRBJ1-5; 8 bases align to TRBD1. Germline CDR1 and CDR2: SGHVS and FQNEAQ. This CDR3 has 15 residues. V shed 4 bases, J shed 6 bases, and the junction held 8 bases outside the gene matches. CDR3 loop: CASSSGQVVVQPQHF. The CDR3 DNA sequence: TGTGCCAGCAGCTCGGGACAGGTGGTAGTTCAGCCCCAGCATTTT.

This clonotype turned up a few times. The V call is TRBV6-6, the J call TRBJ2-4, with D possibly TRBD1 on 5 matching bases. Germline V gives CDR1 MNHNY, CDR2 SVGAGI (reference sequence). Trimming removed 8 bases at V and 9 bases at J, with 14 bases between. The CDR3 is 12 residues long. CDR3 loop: CASDARDGIQYF. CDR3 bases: TGTGCCAGCGACGCCAGGGATGGCATTCAGTACTTC.

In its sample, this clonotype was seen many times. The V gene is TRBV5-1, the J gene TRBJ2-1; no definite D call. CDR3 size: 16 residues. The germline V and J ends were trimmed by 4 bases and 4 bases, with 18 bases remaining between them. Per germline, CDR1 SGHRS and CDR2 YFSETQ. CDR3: CASSIWTEPPYNEQFF. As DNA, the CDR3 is TGCGCCAGCAGCATCTGGACGGAACCGCCGTACAATGAGCAGTTCTTC.

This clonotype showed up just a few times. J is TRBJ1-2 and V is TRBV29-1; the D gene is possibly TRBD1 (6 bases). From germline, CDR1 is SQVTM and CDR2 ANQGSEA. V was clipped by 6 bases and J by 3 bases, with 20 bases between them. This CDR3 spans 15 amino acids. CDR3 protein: CSVGSRGSGYYGYTF. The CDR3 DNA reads TGCAGCGTGGGGTCCAGGGGCTCAGGCTACTATGGCTACACCTTC.

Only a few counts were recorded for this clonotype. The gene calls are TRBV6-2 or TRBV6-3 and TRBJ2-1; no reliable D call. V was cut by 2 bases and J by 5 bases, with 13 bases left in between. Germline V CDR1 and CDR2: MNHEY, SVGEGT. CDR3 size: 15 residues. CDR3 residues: CASSYRQVSNNEQFF. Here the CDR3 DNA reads TGTGCCAGCAGTTACCGGCAGGTTAGCAACAATGAGCAGTTCTTC.

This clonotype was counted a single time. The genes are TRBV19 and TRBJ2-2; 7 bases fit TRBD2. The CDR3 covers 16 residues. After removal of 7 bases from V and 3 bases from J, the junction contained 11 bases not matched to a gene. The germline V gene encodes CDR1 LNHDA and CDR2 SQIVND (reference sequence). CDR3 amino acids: CASNGREPPHTGELFF. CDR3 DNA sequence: TGTGCCAGTAATGGGCGGGAGCCACCACACACCGGGGAGCTGTTTTTT.

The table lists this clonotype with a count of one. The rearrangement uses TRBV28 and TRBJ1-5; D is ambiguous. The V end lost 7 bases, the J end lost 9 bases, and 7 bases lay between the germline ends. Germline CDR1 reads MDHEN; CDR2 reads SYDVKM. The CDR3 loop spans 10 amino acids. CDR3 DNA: TGTGCCAGCACCGAGGGGCCCCAGCATTTT. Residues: CASTEGPQHF. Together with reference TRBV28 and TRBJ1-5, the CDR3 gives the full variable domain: DVKVTQSSRYLVKRTGEKVFLECVQDMDHENMFWYRQDPGLGLRLIYFSYDVKMKEKGDIPEGYSVSREKKERFSLILESASTNQTSMYLCASTEGPQHFGDGTRLSIL.

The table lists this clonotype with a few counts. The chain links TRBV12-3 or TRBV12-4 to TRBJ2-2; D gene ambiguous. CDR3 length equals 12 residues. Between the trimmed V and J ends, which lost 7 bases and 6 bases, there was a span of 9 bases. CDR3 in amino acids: CASILLSGELFF. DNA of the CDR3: TGTGCCAGCATATTACTTTCCGGGGAGCTGTTTTTT.

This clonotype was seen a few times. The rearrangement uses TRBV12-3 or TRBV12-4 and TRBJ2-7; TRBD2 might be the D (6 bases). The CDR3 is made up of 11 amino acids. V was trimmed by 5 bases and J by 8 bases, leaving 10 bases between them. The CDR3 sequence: CASSNGGKQYF. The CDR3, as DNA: TGTGCCAGCAGTAACGGGGGAAAGCAGTACTTC.